Below, one TCR beta chain is given with its context. Its antigen remains unknown. Germline CDR1 GTSNPN, CDR2 SVGIG (reference sequence). V was pared by 1 base and J by 1 base, with 2 bases of the junction left unmatched. This CDR3 has 14 residues. These data belong to a study of T cell responses to AZD1222 COVID-19 vaccine. Clones were read by immunoSEQ multiplex PCR, and TCRdb kept only the in-frame ones, dropping some. This repertoire shows 53,000 or so clones, more than 80% found once; its top ten account for roughly 19%. Study-level points and caveats: Baseline testing showed seropositivity in only six AZD1222 recipients. CD4 TCRs covered the whole spike, strongest at regions 160-218 and 743-854. Elevations in Spike-specific TCR breadth and depth followed administration of two AZD1222 doses.

Sequences were derived from peripheral blood, sampled on day 0 of MenACWY control vaccination. V usage is TRBV30 and J usage is TRBJ1-1; TRBD1 matches at 8 bases. The source of this sequence is an adult in good health. The CDR3 here is CAWSAGGWNTEAFF. The CDR3 coding sequence is TGTGCCTGGAGTGCAGGGGGCTGGAACACTGAAGCTTTCTTT.